The source of this T cell receptor (beta chain) is a study of T cell responses to AZD1222 COVID-19 vaccine. There are 13 residues in the CDR3. V lost 7 bases to trimming and J lost 4 bases, with 13 bases between them. Germline CDR1 reads GTSNPN; CDR2 reads SVGIG (reference sequence). The repertoire was sequenced with immunoSEQ multiplex PCR; TCRdb's copy has only in-frame clones and lacks some. The profile shows approximately 160,000 clones, around 92% of them singletons. The sample consisted of peripheral blood, taken on day 0 of AZD1222 vaccination. This rearrangement joins TRBV30 to TRBJ2-2; D may be TRBD1 (5 bases). The TCR originated in an adult in good health. The CDR3 DNA sequence: TGTGCCTACGACAGTCTCGGCACCGGGGAGCTGTTTTTT. Its protein product is CAYDSLGTGELFF.